This TCR beta chain comes out of a study of siplizumab effects on memory and regulatory T cells. Note on this clone: Its specificity is not known.

Produced via immunoSEQ multiplex PCR; TCRdb's table is partial and in-frame only. This sample yields 95,000 to 130,000 clones, of which roughly 94% are seen a single time; around 1.5% belongs to the top ten. In germline, CDR1 is SGHTA, CDR2 FQGNSA. Trimming pared 1 base from V and 7 bases from J, leaving 16 bases between. The CDR3 has 15 amino acids. Findings of the study overall: Controls had around 25% Treg-derived mappable alloreactive CD4+ clones on average, versus approximately 70% with siplizumab. Proliferating siplizumab-culture Treg suppressive function went unconfirmed. Naive T cells apparently outstripped memory cells in diversity and seemed major alloresponse contributors.

The chain links TRBV7-2 to TRBJ1-2, with D possibly being TRBD1 (6 bases). Sequencing used non-Treg CD4+ T cells sorted from blood. This receptor was identified in a human donor in good health. The CDR3, as DNA: TGTGCCAGCAGCTTAGTCACCAGGGGCTCATCTGGCTACACCTTC. It specifies CASSLVTRGSSGYTF.